The present TCR beta chain was sequenced within a study of a mutant IDH1 vaccine in newly diagnosed glioma. Of note for this clone: The antigen remains undetermined.

Germline CDR1 reads LNHNV; CDR2 reads YYDKDF (reference sequence). Losses at the gene ends were 3 bases for V and 3 bases for J; bases not matched to a gene: 3. The CDR3 is 14 residues long. Data came from immunoSEQ multiplex PCR; TCRdb stores just in-frame clones and leaves some out. This table has over 95,000 clones, approximately 87% appearing once. Time point of the sample: week 11, during vaccination. In the vaccine, a single dose held 300 ug of the mutant IDH1 20-mer peptide, along with topical imiquimod. The clonotype was recovered from a woman aged 45-65 years with glioma. The sample consisted of PBMCs, taken from a glioma patient whose treatment included an IDH1 peptide vaccine. V and J are TRBV15 and TRBJ2-7; TRBD1 matches at 9 bases. The CDR3 spells CATSRGDRDYEQYF. The CDR3 DNA reads as TGTGCCACCAGCAGGGGGGACAGGGACTACGAGCAGTACTTC.